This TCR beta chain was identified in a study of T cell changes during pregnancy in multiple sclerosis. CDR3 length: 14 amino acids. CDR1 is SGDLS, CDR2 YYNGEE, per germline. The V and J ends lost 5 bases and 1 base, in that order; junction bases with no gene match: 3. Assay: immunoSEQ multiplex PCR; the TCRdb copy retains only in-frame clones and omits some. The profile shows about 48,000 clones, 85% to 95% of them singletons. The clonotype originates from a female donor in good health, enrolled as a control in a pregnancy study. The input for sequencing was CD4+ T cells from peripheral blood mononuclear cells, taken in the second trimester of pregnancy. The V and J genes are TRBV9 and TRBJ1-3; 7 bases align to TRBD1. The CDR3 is CASSGGQSGNTIYF. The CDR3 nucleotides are TGTGCCAGCAGTGGGGGACAGTCTGGAAACACCATATATTTT.